This TCR beta chain appears in the sequencing data of a study of CD8+ T cells in alopecia areata. The CDR3 runs to 11 residues. Trimming cost V 2 bases and J 5 bases, with 1 base left between them. Germline CDR1 and CDR2: MNHNY and SVGAGI (reference sequence). Reverse transcription of extracted RNA yielded cDNA, which provided the sequencing template. Clones were sequenced by immunoSEQ multiplex PCR, and TCRdb holds only the in-frame ones, with some missing. Here the sample spans 55,000 to 65,000 clones, about 40% being singletons. Study-level results: Scalp lesions, especially in alopecia totalis/universalis, had higher clonality than normal scalp.

The sample holds a few counts of this clone. What it binds is not known. Alopecia areata patients had lesional scalp punch biopsies and peripheral blood taken from them. The V gene is TRBV6-6, the J gene TRBJ2-1; D gene ambiguous. This sequence was found in a human donor with alopecia areata. The sequenced material came from NKG2D-low CD8+ T cells sorted from blood. In DNA form, the CDR3 reads TGTGCCAGCAGTTACAACAATGAGCAGTTCTTC. Translated: CASSYNNEQFF.